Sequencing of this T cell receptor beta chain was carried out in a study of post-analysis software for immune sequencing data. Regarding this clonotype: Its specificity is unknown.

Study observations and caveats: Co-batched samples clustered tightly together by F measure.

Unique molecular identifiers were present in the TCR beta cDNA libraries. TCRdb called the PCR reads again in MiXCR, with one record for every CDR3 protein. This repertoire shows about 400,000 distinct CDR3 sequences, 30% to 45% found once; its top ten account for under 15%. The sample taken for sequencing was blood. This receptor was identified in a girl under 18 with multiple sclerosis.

CDR3 nucleotide sequence: TGTGCCAGCAGCCAAGTACAGGGGTCGGCGGCCCAGCATTTT. Encoded protein: CASSQVQGSAAQHF. This chain joins TRBV4-2 and TRBJ1-5; TRBD1 matches 7 bases. Looked up from germline, CDR1 is LGHNA and CDR2 is YNFKEQ. Losses at the gene ends were 1 base for V and 11 bases for J; bases not matched to a gene: 8. The CDR3 spans 14 residues.